One and the same sample provided the 19 T cell receptor beta chains below, sequenced in a study of T cell clonotyping in hematopoietic cell transplantation (dated by TCRdb to about 2021). The time point tag for this specimen amounts to: 180 days after allo-HCT. The library was made by the immunoSEQ multiplex PCR assay. Entries here come from immuneACCESS through TCRdb and include only in-frame sequences with V and J called. Some clones fail to appear in such tables; in the studies checked, an unresolved V gene covers under half of the shortfall, and the cause of the remainder is unknown. Across this sample there are about 12,000 clones, with about 70% seen only once. About 15% of the sample comes from the top ten. This specimen was peripheral blood mononuclear cells, taken 180 days after allogeneic stem cell transplant. The receptors shown here come from a male patient between 60 and 69 years old who had an allogeneic stem cell transplant from an unrelated donor, so the T cells may come from the graft donor. Some clones in this sample may be carry-over from other donors' samples.

The V call is TRBV5-4, the J call TRBJ2-3; D call uncertain. This CDR3 has 15 residues. With 7 bases removed from V and 4 bases from J, the gap between germline ends came to 19 bases. The germline V gene has CDR1 SGHNT and CDR2 YYREEE (reference sequence). DNA for the CDR3: TGTGCCAGCTTGGGTGGCCCCTACTCTTCAGATACGCAGTATTTT. Amino acid sequence: CASLGGPYSSDTQYF.

The chain is built from TRBV19 and TRBJ1-5, with D perhaps TRBD1 (6 bases). CDR1 is LNHDA and CDR2 is SQIVND in the germline V gene (reference sequence). The CDR3 has 13 amino acids. V was cut by 5 bases and J by 3 bases, with 8 bases left in between. CDR3: CASSAGANQPQHF. CDR3 in DNA: TGTGCCAGTAGTGCGGGGGCCAATCAGCCCCAGCATTTT.

The J gene is TRBJ2-7, the V gene TRBV25-1; no clear D gene. Germline CDR1 MGHDK, CDR2 SYGVNS. The CDR3 is 12 amino acids. Trimming took off 7 bases at V and 1 base at J, with 8 bases between the two ends. CDR3: CASMGQSYEQYF. The CDR3 bases are TGTGCCAGCATGGGCCAATCCTACGAGCAGTACTTC.

CDR3 sequence (DNA): TGTGCCATCAGTGAGTCTGGATATGGCTACACCTTC. Translated: CAISESGYGYTF. V and J are TRBV10-3 and TRBJ1-2; D gene unclear. The CDR3 spans 12 residues. V was cut by 0 bases and J by 5 bases, with 4 bases left in between. Germline CDR1 reads ENHRY; CDR2 reads SYGVKD.

J is TRBJ2-7 and V is TRBV9, with 7 bases that match TRBD1. V shed 4 bases and J 3 bases; nucleotides not matched to a gene: 4. Germline CDR1 SGDLS, CDR2 YYNGEE. This CDR3 region has 13 residues. CDR3 region: CASSTGAYYEQYF. CDR3 sequence (DNA): TGTGCCAGCAGCACAGGGGCGTACTACGAGCAGTACTTC.

In the case of this clone: One end of the junction fails to match germline, which may point to a read error. The chain recombines TRBV7-9 with TRBJ1-1; 9 bases are a match to TRBD1. This CDR3 region has 13 residues. CDR1 and CDR2 (germline): SEHNR, FQNEAQ (reference sequence). This CDR3 reads CASILQGATEAFF. The DNA of the CDR3 is TGTGCCAGCATCTTACAGGGGGCCACTGAAGCTTTCTTT. Filled out from reference TRBV7-9 and TRBJ1-1, the complete variable domain reads DTGVSQNPRHKITKRGQNVTFRCDPISEHNRLYWYRQTLGQGPEFLTYFQNEAQLEKSRLLSDRFSAERPKGSFSTLEIQRTEQGDSAMYLCASILQGATEAFFGQGTRLTVV.

This chain joins TRBV6-4 and TRBJ2-2, with a possible D match to TRBD1 (5 bases). V dropped 6 bases and J dropped 5 bases, with 13 bases sitting between them. The CDR3 has 14 residues. Germline values: CDR1 MRHNA, CDR2 SNTAGT. The CDR3 loop reads CASSWSAGTGELFF. The CDR3 coding sequence is TGTGCCAGCAGCTGGTCCGCAGGGACCGGGGAGCTGTTTTTT.

The sample holds a few counts of this clone. The chain carries TRBV4-1 and TRBJ1-1; 8 bases map to TRBD1. CDR1 MGHRA and CDR2 YSYEKL come from the germline V gene. V shed 5 bases, J shed 1 base, and the junction held 9 bases outside the gene matches. The CDR3 has 16 amino acids. CDR3 DNA: TGCGCCAGCAGCGATAATTGGACAGGGAGGAACACTGAAGCTTTCTTT. Its protein product is CASSDNWTGRNTEAFF.

The gene calls are TRBV7-8 and TRBJ1-1; TRBD1 aligns across 7 bases. CDR1 and CDR2 (germline): SGHVS, FQNEAQ. V lost 0 bases, J lost 0 bases, and 4 bases stayed unmatched. The CDR3 is 16 residues long. The CDR3, as DNA: TGTGCCAGCAGCTTAGCCATGGGACAGCTGAACACTGAAGCTTTCTTT. This sequence encodes CASSLAMGQLNTEAFF. The full variable domain, in which reference TRBV7-8 and TRBJ1-1 provide the parts outside the CDR3, is GAGVSQSPRYKVAKRGQDVALRCDPISGHVSLFWYQQALGQGPEFLTYFQNEAQLDKSGLPSDRFFAERPEGSVSTLKIQRTQQEDSAVYLCASSLAMGQLNTEAFFGQGTRLTVV.

This clone was found once. The rearrangement uses TRBV28 and TRBJ1-1; TRBD1 might be the D (5 bases). V was clipped by 2 bases and J by 5 bases, with 15 bases between them. The CDR3 totals 15 residues. Germline V gene sequence: CDR1 MDHEN, CDR2 SYDVKM. The CDR3 reads CASSLSPQGRTEAFF. The CDR3 DNA follows: TGTGCCAGCAGTTTAAGTCCGCAGGGAAGAACTGAAGCTTTCTTT.

The CDR3 sequence: CASKGLQNEKLFF. CDR3 nucleotides: TGTGCCAGCAAAGGACTGCAAAATGAAAAACTGTTTTTT. The V call is TRBV2, the J call TRBJ1-4, with D uncertain. The CDR3 covers 13 residues. V was shortened by 7 bases and J by 5 bases, with 11 bases between the two germline ends. The germline CDR1 and CDR2 sequences are SNHLY and FYNNEI.

This chain uses TRBV5-1 with TRBJ2-7, with 7 positions matching TRBD2. The CDR3 consists of 14 residues. CDR1 is SGHRS, CDR2 YFSETQ, per germline. The V segment lost 4 bases and the J segment 7 bases; nucleotides outside the gene matches: 11. CDR3 amino acids: CASSASGGSGEQYF. Here the CDR3 DNA reads TGCGCCAGCAGCGCCTCTGGCGGGAGTGGGGAGCAGTACTTC.

This clone was observed once. Here the CDR3 reads CASSFRSGAYNEQFF. CDR3 nucleotides: TGCGCCAGCAGCTTTCGGAGCGGGGCCTACAATGAGCAGTTCTTC. V and J are TRBV5-1 and TRBJ2-1, with 7 nucleotides matching TRBD2. Germline-derived CDR1 and CDR2 are SGHRS and YFSETQ. This CDR3 has 15 residues. The V and J ends lost 2 bases and 2 bases, in that order; junction bases with no gene match: 4.

The rearrangement links TRBV5-6 to TRBJ1-2; a possible D gene is TRBD1 (6 bases). The CDR3 spans 14 residues. CDR1 is SGHDT and CDR2 is YYEEEE in the germline V gene. Trimming took off 4 bases at V and 0 bases at J, with 10 bases between the two ends. This CDR3 is CASSDRTANYGYTF. In nucleotides, the CDR3 is TGTGCCAGCAGCGACCGGACAGCTAACTATGGCTACACCTTC.

This chain uses TRBV4-2 with TRBJ2-7, with 8 bases that match TRBD1. The CDR3 has 16 residues. J was trimmed by 6 bases and V by 0 bases; bases with no gene match: 10. CDR1 is LGHNA and CDR2 is YNFKEQ in the germline V gene. The CDR3 reads CASSQDGGQVGLEQYF. CDR3 DNA sequence: TGTGCCAGCAGCCAAGATGGGGGACAGGTGGGTCTCGAGCAGTACTTC.

The chain joins TRBV5-4 to TRBJ2-5; D remains unclear. V lost 3 bases to trimming and J lost 3 bases, with 9 bases between them. This CDR3 is built from 13 residues. Per germline, CDR1 SGHNT and CDR2 YYREEE (reference sequence). CDR3 residues: CASSSGREETQYF. CDR3 nucleotides: TGTGCCAGCAGCTCTGGCCGGGAAGAGACCCAGTACTTC. The full variable domain, completed using reference TRBV5-4 and TRBJ2-5, is ETGVTQSPTHLIKTRGQQVTLRCSSQSGHNTVSWYQQALGQGPQFIFQYYREEENGRGNFPPRFSGLQFPNYSSELNVNALELDDSALYLCASSSGREETQYFGPGTRLLVL.

This clone showed up just a few times. The rearrangement uses TRBV9 and TRBJ1-2; 7 positions match TRBD1. Germline CDR1 and CDR2: SGDLS and YYNGEE. The CDR3 loop spans 15 amino acids. Germline trimming cut 3 bases from V and 4 bases from J; bases unmatched to any gene: 9. CDR3 loop: CASSAQGGAGYGYTF. The DNA of the CDR3 is TGTGCCAGCAGCGCACAAGGGGGCGCGGGCTATGGCTACACCTTC.

The chain employs TRBV11-2 and TRBJ2-7; possibly TRBD2 for D (5 bases). The CDR3 consists of 16 residues. CDR1 SGHAT and CDR2 FQNNGV come from the germline V gene. V was trimmed by 5 bases and J by 2 bases, leaving 19 bases between them. The CDR3 sequence is CASSPRRGSPAYEQYF. CDR3 bases: TGTGCCAGCAGCCCCCGCCGAGGGTCCCCGGCCTACGAGCAGTACTTC.

CDR3 bases: TGTGCCAGCAGCGTAGGGGGGGACTATGGCTACACCTTC. Residues: CASSVGGDYGYTF. The chain uses TRBV9 and TRBJ1-2, with D maybe TRBD1 (5 bases). The CDR3 runs to 13 residues. V was clipped by 0 bases and J by 3 bases, with 6 bases between them. The germline V gene encodes CDR1 SGDLS and CDR2 YYNGEE.